The TCR beta chain under discussion was sequenced for a study of cytomegalovirus exposure and HLA in healthy donors. Across the study: The early release's HLA-typed donors yielded 65 million to 85 million unique TCRs.

Germline CDR1 reads MNHEY; CDR2 reads SVGAGI. The germline V and J ends were trimmed by 2 bases and 12 bases, with 11 bases remaining between them. The length of the CDR3 is 13 residues. Turning to this clone: Its antigen is unknown.

Whole-study findings and limits: Some V segments, including TRBV6-2 and TRBV6-3, were excluded as indistinguishable.

Use of 60 Vbeta and 13 Jbeta primers characterized the PCR. Using immunoSEQ multiplex PCR, the repertoire was profiled, and TCRdb retains in-frame clones only, with some absent. The sample table sets out some 70,000 clones. The source of this sequence is a man in his forties in good health and CMV-seronegative. The V and J genes are TRBV6-5 and TRBJ1-6; no firm D call. What was sequenced was PBMCs. DNA of the CDR3: TGTGCCAGCAGTTACGAGAGGAGAGGACCCCTCCACTTT. This codes for CASSYERRGPLHF.